The 15 T cell receptor beta chains presented below share a single source sample, sequenced in a study of resident and recirculating memory T cells in vitiligo. TCRdb keeps only in-frame clones here, not all; method: immunoSEQ multiplex PCR. Of 70,000 to 85,000 clones listed, approximately 90% are singletons. Sequenced material: blood. The origin of the receptors is a male donor with vitiligo.

The sample holds one count of this clone. Here the CDR3 reads CASSTSGRGVGNQPQHF. The CDR3 DNA sequence: TGTGCCAGCTCAACCTCGGGCAGGGGGGTCGGCAATCAGCCCCAGCATTTT. The chain has TRBV18 and TRBJ1-5; 7 positions agree with TRBD1. This CDR3 contains 17 residues. J lost 2 bases, V lost 5 bases, and 12 bases had no gene match. Germline V gene lookup returns CDR1 KGHSH and CDR2 LQKENI.

The gene calls are TRBV11-2 and TRBJ2-2; 9 nucleotides line up with TRBD1. The CDR3 spans 15 residues. V was clipped by 0 bases and J by 6 bases; unmatched bases: 2. Germline V gene lookup returns CDR1 SGHAT and CDR2 FQNNGV. The CDR3 loop is CASSLERQGAGELFF. CDR3 bases: TGTGCCAGCAGCTTAGAGAGACAGGGGGCCGGGGAGCTGTTTTTT.

The V gene is TRBV4-3, the J gene TRBJ1-2, with 7 bases that match TRBD1. The germline CDR1 and CDR2 sequences are LGHNA and YSLEER. This CDR3 has 16 amino acids. V was pared by 1 base and J by 6 bases, with 11 bases of the junction left unmatched. This chain's CDR3 is CASSQARQGPGDGYTF. CDR3 nucleotide sequence: TGCGCCAGCAGCCAAGCCCGACAGGGTCCAGGTGATGGCTACACCTTC.

V and J are TRBV19 and TRBJ2-2; no reliable D call. Germline V gene lookup returns CDR1 LNHDA and CDR2 SQIVND (reference sequence). V lost 10 bases, J lost 1 base, and 7 bases lay in between. The CDR3 has 12 residues. The CDR3 DNA sequence: TGTGCCACCACAGAGAACACCGGGGAGCTGTTTTTT. Translation gives CATTENTGELFF. The variable domain in full, with the rest retrieved from reference TRBV19 and TRBJ2-2, is DGGITQSPKYLFRKEGQNVTLSCEQNLNHDAMYWYRQDPGQGLRLIYYSQIVNDFQKGDIAEGYSVSREKKESFPLTVTSAQKNPTAFYLCATTENTGELFFGEGSRLTVL.

The chain couples TRBV6-5 to TRBJ1-6; weak D call: TRBD1 (5 bases). V dropped 8 bases and J dropped 8 bases, with 13 bases sitting between them. Germline V CDR1 and CDR2: MNHEY, SVGAGI. This CDR3 is 13 amino acids long. CDR3 sequence reads: CASGASGDSPLHF. The DNA for the CDR3 is TGTGCCAGCGGGGCCTCTGGGGATTCACCCCTCCACTTT.

V usage is TRBV30 and J usage is TRBJ1-4; tentatively, D is TRBD1 (5 bases). The CDR3 has 17 amino acids. The germline V and J ends were trimmed by 3 bases and 5 bases, with 22 bases remaining between them. Germline values: CDR1 GTSNPN, CDR2 SVGIG (reference sequence). The CDR3 DNA reads as TGTGCCTGGAGAGGGGAGGGTGCCGTATTGGAGAATGAAAAACTGTTTTTT. Amino acids: CAWRGEGAVLENEKLFF.

The CDR3 DNA sequence: TGTGCCATCAGTGACGGGGCTAACTATGGCTACACCTTC. It translates to CAISDGANYGYTF. This sequence joins TRBV10-3 and TRBJ1-2; D gene ambiguous. Looked up from germline, CDR1 is ENHRY and CDR2 is SYGVKD. Between the trimmed V and J ends, which lost 3 bases and 0 bases, there was a span of 5 bases. The CDR3 has 13 amino acids.

This chain uses TRBV4-3 with TRBJ2-1; TRBD2 agrees at 9 bases. The length of the CDR3 is 17 residues. Germline assignment: CDR1 LGHNA and CDR2 YSLEER. The V gene end was trimmed by 0 bases and the J gene end by 9 bases; junction bases not matched to a gene: 12. CDR3 nucleotide sequence: TGCGCCAGCAGCCAAGATCTTATAGGCGGGGGGGCGGGTGAGCAGTTCTTC. The encoded protein is CASSQDLIGGGAGEQFF.

J is TRBJ1-2 and V is TRBV25-1, with TRBD1 matching 8 bases. The CDR3 extends over 14 amino acids. V shed 0 bases, J shed 6 bases, and the junction held 3 bases outside the gene matches. Per the germline V gene, CDR1 is MGHDK and CDR2 is SYGVNS. CDR3 coding DNA: TGTGCCAGCAGTGAATATGACAGGGGCGATGGCTACACCTTC. This sequence encodes CASSEYDRGDGYTF.

The chain employs TRBV28 and TRBJ1-1; 8 bases are a match to TRBD1. Trimming cost V 7 bases and J 11 bases; bases outside gene matches: 12. This CDR3 has 13 amino acids. The germline CDR1 and CDR2 sequences are MDHEN and SYDVKM. The CDR3 loop reads CASTNGQGLAAFF. The CDR3 DNA reads TGTGCCAGCACTAACGGACAGGGACTAGCTGCTTTCTTT.

The genes are TRBV7-6 and TRBJ2-7, with D maybe TRBD2 (5 bases). The germline V gene has CDR1 SGHVS and CDR2 FNYEAQ. The CDR3 loop spans 15 amino acids. V lost 0 bases, J lost 4 bases, and 13 bases lay in between. CDR3 region: CASSLASGSQYEQYF. For the CDR3, the DNA is TGTGCCAGCAGCTTAGCGTCGGGATCTCAGTACGAGCAGTACTTC.

The V and J genes are TRBV7-2 and TRBJ2-5, with unresolved D. The length of the CDR3 is 12 residues. Between the trimmed V and J ends, which lost 1 base and 4 bases, there was a span of 4 bases. CDR1 and CDR2 (germline): SGHTA, FQGNSA. CDR3 bases: TGTGCCAGCAGCTTAGAGCGAGAGACCCAGTACTTC. Its translation is CASSLERETQYF.

The chain employs TRBV7-9 and TRBJ2-7, with a weak D call TRBD1 (6 bases). Per the germline V gene, CDR1 is SEHNR and CDR2 is FQNEAQ (reference sequence). Trimming stripped 5 bases from V and 6 bases from J, with 17 bases between. This CDR3 has 14 residues. CDR3 amino acids: CASSRQERLAEQYF. The CDR3 nucleotides read TGTGCCAGCAGCCGACAGGAACGGTTGGCCGAGCAGTACTTC.

This clone has only a few counts. This chain joins TRBV11-2 and TRBJ2-7, with 7 bases fitting TRBD1. Germline-derived CDR1 and CDR2 are SGHAT and FQNNGV. This CDR3 comprises 18 residues. The V segment lost 1 base and the J segment 4 bases; nucleotides outside the gene matches: 16. CDR3 sequence reads: CASSLVAVVQGKRYEQYF. DNA of the CDR3: TGTGCCAGCAGCTTAGTTGCCGTCGTACAGGGGAAGAGATACGAGCAGTACTTC.

The chain couples TRBV2 to TRBJ1-5, with a tentative D call TRBD1 (5 bases). The CDR3 extends over 14 amino acids. Trimming cost V 8 bases and J 5 bases, with 16 bases left between them. Germline CDR1 reads SNHLY; CDR2 reads FYNNEI. This CDR3 is CASVGQGRDQPQHF. The CDR3 bases are TGTGCCAGCGTCGGACAAGGGAGGGATCAGCCCCAGCATTTT. Looking up the rest from reference TRBV2 and TRBJ1-5 gives the full variable domain: EPEVTQTPSHQVTQMGQEVILRCVPISNHLYFYWYRQILGQKVEFLVSFYNNEISEKSEIFDDQFSVERPDGSNFTLKIRSTKLEDSAMYFCASVGQGRDQPQHFGDGTRLSIL.